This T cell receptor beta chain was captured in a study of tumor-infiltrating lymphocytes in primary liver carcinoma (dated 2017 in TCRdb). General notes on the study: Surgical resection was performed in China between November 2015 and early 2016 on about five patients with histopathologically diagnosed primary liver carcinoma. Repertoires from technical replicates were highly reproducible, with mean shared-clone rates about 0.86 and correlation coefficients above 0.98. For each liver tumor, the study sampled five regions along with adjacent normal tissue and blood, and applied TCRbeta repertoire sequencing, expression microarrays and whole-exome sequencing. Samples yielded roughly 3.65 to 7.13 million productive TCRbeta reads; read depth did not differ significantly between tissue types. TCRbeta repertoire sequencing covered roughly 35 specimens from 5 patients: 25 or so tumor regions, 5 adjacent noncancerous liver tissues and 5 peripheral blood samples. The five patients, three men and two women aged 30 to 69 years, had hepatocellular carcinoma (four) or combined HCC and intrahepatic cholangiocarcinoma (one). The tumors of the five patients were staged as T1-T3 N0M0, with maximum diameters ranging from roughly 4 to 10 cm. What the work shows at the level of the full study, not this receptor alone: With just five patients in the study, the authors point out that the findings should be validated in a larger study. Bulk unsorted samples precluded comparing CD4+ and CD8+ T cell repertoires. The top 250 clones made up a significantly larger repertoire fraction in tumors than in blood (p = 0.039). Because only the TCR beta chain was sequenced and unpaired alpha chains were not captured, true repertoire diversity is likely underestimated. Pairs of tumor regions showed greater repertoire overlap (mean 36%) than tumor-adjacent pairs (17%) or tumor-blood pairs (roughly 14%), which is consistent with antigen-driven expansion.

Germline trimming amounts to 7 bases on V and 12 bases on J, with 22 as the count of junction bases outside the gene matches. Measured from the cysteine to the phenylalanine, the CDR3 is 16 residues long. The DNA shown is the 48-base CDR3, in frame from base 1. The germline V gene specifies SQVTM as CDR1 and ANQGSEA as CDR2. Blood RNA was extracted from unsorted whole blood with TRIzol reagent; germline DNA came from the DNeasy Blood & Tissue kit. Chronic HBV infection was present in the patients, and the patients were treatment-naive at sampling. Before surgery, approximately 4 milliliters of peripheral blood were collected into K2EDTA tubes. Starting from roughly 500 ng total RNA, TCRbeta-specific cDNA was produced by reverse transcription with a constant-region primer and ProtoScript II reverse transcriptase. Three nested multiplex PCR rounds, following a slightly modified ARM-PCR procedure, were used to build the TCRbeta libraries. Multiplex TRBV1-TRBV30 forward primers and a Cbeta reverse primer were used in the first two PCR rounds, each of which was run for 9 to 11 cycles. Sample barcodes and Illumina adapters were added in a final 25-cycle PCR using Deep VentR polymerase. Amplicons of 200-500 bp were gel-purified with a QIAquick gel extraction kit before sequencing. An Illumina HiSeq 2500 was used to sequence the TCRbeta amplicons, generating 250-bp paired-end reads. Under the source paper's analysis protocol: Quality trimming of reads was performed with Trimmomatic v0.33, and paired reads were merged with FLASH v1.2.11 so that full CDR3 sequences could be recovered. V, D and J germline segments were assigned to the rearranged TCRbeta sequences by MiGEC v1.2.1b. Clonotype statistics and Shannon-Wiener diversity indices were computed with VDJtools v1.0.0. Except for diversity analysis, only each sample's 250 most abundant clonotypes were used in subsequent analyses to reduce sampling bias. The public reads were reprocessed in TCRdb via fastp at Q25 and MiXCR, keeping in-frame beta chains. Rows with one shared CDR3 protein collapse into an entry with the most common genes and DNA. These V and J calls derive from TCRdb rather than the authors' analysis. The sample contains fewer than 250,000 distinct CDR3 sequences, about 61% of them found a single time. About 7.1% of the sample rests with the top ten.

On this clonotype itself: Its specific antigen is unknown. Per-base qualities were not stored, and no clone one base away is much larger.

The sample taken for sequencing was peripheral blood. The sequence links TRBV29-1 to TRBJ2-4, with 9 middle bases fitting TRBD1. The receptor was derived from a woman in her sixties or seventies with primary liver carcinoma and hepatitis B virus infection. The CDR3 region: CSGEVQGADGVDNQYF. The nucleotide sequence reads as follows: TGCAGCGGTGAGGTACAGGGGGCCGACGGGGTGGACAATCAGTACTTC.